These 4 T cell receptor beta chains originate from one sample sequenced in a study of T-cell memory formation after mild COVID-19. Each CDR3 protein gets one entry after TCRdb re-called the 5' RACE reads with MiXCR. The table includes about 110,000 distinct CDR3 sequences, approximately 15% detected once. Sequencing was performed on PBMCs or a T cell subset sorted from them (not recorded which). Receptors were obtained from a man aged 18 to 35 who had mild COVID-19 (a few samples of this study predate the infection). Cell type and time point are not known.

This clonotype was recorded at least ten times. The chain uses TRBV5-1 and TRBJ1-1, with TRBD1 matching over 9 bases. V lost 3 bases and J lost 0; bases outside the gene matches: 3. Germline-derived CDR1 and CDR2 are SGHRS and YFSETQ. The CDR3 covers 15 residues. This CDR3 reads CASSYRGQVNTEAFF. The CDR3 DNA reads TGCGCCAGCAGCTACAGGGGGCAGGTGAACACTGAAGCTTTCTTT.

This clonotype was counted ten times or more. The chain is built from TRBV7-6 and TRBJ2-7; D is ambiguous. The CDR3 spans 16 residues. The germline gives CDR1 SGHVS, CDR2 FNYEAQ. Trimming shortened V by 5 bases and J by 4 bases, and 21 bases separated the two germline ends. The chain's CDR3 is CASSPPPDGRLYEQYF. Here the CDR3 DNA reads TGTGCCAGCAGCCCACCGCCCGACGGCCGCCTTTACGAGCAGTACTTC.

This clonotype showed up just a few times. The V gene is TRBV7-3, the J gene TRBJ2-3, with 8 nucleotides matching TRBD2. The length of the CDR3 is 15 residues. Trimming at V came to 2 bases and at J to 4 bases, leaving 5 bases not matched to a gene. Per germline, CDR1 SGHTA and CDR2 FQGTGA. CDR3 sequence reads: CASSLSGGVADTQYF. DNA of the CDR3: TGTGCCAGCAGCTTATCCGGGGGGGTCGCAGATACGCAGTATTTT.

This clonotype came up once. The chain carries TRBV19 and TRBJ2-1; D is ambiguous. This CDR3 has 15 residues. Germline CDR1 LNHDA, CDR2 SQIVND (reference sequence). V lost 1 base to trimming and J lost 10 bases, with 17 bases between them. The DNA for the CDR3 is TGTGCCAGTAGTATAGCCTCCCCACCGATTTCGGAGCAGTTCTTC. The encoded protein is CASSIASPPISEQFF.